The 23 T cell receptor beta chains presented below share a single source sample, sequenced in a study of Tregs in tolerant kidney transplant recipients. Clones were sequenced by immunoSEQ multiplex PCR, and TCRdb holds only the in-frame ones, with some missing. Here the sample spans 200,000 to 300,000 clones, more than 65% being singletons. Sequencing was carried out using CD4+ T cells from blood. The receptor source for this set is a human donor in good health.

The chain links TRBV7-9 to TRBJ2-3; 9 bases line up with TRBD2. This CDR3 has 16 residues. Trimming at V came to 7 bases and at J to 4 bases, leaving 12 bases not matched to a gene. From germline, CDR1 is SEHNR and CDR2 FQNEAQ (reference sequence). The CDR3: CASTPPEREAPDTQYF. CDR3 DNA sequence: TGTGCCAGCACCCCACCGGAGCGGGAGGCCCCAGATACGCAGTATTTT. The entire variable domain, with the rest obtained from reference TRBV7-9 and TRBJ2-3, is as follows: DTGVSQNPRHKITKRGQNVTFRCDPISEHNRLYWYRQTLGQGPEFLTYFQNEAQLEKSRLLSDRFSAERPKGSFSTLEIQRTEQGDSAMYLCASTPPEREAPDTQYFGPGTRLTVL.

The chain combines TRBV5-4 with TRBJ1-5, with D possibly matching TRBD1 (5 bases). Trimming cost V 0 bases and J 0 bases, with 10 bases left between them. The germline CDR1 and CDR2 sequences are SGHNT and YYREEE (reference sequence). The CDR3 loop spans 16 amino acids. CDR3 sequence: CASSLGGGDSNQPQHF. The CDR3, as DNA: TGTGCCAGCAGCTTGGGAGGAGGGGATAGCAATCAGCCCCAGCATTTT.

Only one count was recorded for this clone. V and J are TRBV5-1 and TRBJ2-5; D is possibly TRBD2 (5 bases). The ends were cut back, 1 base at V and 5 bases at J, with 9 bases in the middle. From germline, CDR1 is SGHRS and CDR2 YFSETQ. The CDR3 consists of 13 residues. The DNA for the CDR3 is TGCGCCAGCAGCTTGACGGGGAAGGAGACCCAGTACTTC. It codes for CASSLTGKETQYF.

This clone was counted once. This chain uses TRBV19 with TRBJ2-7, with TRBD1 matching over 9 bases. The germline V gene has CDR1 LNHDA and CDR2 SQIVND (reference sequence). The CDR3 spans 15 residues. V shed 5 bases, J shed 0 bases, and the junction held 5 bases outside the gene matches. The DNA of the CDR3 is TGTGCCAGTAGTTCCCAGACAGGGGGCTCCTACGAGCAGTACTTC. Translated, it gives CASSSQTGGSYEQYF.

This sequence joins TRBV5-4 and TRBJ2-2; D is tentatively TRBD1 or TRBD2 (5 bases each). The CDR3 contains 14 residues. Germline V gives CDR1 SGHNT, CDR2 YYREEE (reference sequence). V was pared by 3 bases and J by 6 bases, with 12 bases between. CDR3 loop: CASSSQEGPGELFF. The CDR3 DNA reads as TGTGCCAGCAGCTCTCAAGAGGGACCCGGGGAGCTGTTTTTT.

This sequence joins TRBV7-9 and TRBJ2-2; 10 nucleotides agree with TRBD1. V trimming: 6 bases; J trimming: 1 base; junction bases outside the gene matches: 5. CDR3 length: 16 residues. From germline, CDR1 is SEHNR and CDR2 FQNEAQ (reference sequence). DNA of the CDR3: TGTGCCAGCAGGTCCGGGACAGGGGAGAACACCGGGGAGCTGTTTTTT. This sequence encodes CASRSGTGENTGELFF.

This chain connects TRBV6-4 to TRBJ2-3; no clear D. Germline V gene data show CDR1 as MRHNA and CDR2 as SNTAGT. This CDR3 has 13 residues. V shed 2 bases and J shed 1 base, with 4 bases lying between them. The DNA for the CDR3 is TGTGCCAGCAGTGACAGGGGCACAGATACGCAGTATTTT. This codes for CASSDRGTDTQYF.

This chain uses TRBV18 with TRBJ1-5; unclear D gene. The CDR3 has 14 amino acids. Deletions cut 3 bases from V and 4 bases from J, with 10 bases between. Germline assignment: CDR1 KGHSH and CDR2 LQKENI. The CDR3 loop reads CASSPWQDNQPQHF. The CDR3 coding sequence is TGTGCCAGCTCACCGTGGCAGGATAATCAGCCCCAGCATTTT.

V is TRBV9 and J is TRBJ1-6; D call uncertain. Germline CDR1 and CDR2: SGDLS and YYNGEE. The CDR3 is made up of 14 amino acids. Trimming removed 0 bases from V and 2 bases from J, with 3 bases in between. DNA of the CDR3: TGTGCCAGCAGCGTAGTCCCCTATAATTCACCCCTCCACTTT. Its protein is CASSVVPYNSPLHF.

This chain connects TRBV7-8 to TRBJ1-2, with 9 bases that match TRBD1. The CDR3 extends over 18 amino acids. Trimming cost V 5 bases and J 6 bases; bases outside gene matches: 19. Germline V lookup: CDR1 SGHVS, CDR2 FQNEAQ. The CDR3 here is CASSLNVRQGVPFDGYTF. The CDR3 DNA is TGTGCCAGCAGCCTGAACGTAAGACAGGGGGTTCCTTTTGATGGCTACACCTTC.

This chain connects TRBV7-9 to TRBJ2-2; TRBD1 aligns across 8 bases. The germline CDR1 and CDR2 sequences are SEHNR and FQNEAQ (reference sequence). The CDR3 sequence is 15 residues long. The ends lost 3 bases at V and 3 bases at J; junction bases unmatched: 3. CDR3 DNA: TGTGCCAGCAGCTTGACAGGGGTGTACACCGGGGAGCTGTTTTTT. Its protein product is CASSLTGVYTGELFF.

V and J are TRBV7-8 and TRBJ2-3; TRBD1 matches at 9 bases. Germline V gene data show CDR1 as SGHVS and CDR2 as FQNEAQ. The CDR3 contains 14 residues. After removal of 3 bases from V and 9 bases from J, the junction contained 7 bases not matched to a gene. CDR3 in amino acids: CASSFEWDRVTQYF. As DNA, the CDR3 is TGTGCCAGCAGCTTCGAATGGGACAGGGTAACGCAGTATTTT.

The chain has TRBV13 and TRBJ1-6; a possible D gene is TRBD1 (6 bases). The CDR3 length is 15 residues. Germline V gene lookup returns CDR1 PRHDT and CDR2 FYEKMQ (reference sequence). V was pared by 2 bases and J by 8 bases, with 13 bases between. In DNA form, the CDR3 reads TGTGCCAGCAGCTTAATTCAGGGGAGGGATTCACCCCTCCACTTT. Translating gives CASSLIQGRDSPLHF.

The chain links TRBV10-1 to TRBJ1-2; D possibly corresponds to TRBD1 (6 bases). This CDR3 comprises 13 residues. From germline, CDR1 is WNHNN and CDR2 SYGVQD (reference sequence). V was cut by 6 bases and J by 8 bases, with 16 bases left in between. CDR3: CASRVDRHLGYTF. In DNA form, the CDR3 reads TGCGCCAGCAGAGTAGACAGGCATTTAGGCTACACCTTC.

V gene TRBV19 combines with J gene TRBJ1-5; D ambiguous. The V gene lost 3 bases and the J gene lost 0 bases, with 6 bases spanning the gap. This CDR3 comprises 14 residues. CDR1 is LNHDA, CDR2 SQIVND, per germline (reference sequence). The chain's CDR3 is CASSILSSNQPQHF. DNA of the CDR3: TGTGCCAGTAGTATTTTGAGTAGCAATCAGCCCCAGCATTTT.

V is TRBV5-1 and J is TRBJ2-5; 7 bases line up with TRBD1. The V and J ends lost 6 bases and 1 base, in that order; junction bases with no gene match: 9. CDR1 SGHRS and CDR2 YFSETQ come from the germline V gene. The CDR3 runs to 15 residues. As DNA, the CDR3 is TGCGCCAGCACCCGCGGGCCAGGGGGCCAAGAGACCCAGTACTTC. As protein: CASTRGPGGQETQYF.

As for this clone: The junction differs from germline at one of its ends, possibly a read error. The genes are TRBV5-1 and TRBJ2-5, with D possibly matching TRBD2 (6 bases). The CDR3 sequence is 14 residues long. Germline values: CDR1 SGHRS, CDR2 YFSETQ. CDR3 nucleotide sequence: TGCGCCGGCAGCACCGGGGCAAGCGGGGAGACCCAGTACTTC. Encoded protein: CAGSTGASGETQYF.

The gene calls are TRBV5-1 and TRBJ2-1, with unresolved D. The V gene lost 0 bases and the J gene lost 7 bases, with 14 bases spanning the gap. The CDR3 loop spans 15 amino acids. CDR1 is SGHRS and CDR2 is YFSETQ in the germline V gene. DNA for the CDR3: TGCGCCAGCAGCTTGGGTAGCCGACTGCTGAATGAGCAGTTCTTC. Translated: CASSLGSRLLNEQFF.

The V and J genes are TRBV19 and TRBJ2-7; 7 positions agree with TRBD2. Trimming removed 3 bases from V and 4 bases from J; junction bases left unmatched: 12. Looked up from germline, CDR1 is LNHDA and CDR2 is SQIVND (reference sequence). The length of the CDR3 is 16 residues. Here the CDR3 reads CASSIRPWEGQYEQYF. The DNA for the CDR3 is TGTGCCAGTAGTATTCGGCCGTGGGAGGGCCAGTACGAGCAGTACTTC.

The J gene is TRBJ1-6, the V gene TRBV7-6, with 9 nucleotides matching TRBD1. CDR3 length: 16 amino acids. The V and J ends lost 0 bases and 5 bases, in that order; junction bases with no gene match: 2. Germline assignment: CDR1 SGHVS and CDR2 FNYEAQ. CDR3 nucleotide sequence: TGTGCCAGCAGCTTAGCCGGGACAGGGAATAATTCACCCCTCCACTTT. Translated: CASSLAGTGNNSPLHF.

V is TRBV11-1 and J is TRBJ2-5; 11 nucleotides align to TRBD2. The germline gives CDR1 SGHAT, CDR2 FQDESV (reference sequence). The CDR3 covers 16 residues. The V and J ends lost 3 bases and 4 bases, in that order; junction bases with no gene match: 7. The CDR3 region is CASSFLAGGPGETQYF. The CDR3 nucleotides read TGTGCCAGCAGCTTCTTAGCGGGAGGGCCTGGAGAGACCCAGTACTTC.

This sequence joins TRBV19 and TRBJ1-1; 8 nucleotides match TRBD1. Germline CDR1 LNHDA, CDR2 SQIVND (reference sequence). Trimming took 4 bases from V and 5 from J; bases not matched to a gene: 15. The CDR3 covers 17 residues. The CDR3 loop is CASSRDRRTGYGTEAFF. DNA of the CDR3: TGTGCCAGTAGTAGAGATCGCCGGACAGGGTATGGAACTGAAGCTTTCTTT. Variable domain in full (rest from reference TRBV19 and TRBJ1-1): DGGITQSPKYLFRKEGQNVTLSCEQNLNHDAMYWYRQDPGQGLRLIYYSQIVNDFQKGDIAEGYSVSREKKESFPLTVTSAQKNPTAFYLCASSRDRRTGYGTEAFFGQGTRLTVV.

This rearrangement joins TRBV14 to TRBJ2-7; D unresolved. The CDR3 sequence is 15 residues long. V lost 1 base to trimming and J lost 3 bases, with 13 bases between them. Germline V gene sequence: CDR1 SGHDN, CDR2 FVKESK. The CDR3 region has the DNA TGTGCCAGCAGCCAAGTACCACAGCCTTACTACGAGCAGTACTTC. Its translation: CASSQVPQPYYEQYF.